This T cell receptor beta chain comes out of a study of T cells in women clearing cervical HPV infection. Study-wide context: Cases: HPV16-related CIN3 or worse on histology, 2 invasive cancers. Whole-study results and caveats: Repertoire richness, not evenness, was significantly elevated in CIN3+ cases versus controls.

Concerning this clone: Its antigen remains unknown. The CDR3 end lies 3 residues beyond the end of the read and is filled in from the germline J gene.

With V trimmed by 3 bases and J by 4 bases, 3 bases remained unmatched. CDR1 DFQATT and CDR2 SNEGSKA come from the germline V gene (reference sequence). CDR3 size: 13 residues. immunoSEQ multiplex PCR used an average of 1200 ng genomic DNA. The assay was immunoSEQ multiplex PCR, and TCRdb's table has in-frame clones only and misses some. The sample has about 41,000 clones. All donors had a single incident cervical HPV16 infection, not prevalent. The source is a woman aged 18 to 75 with a cervical HPV16 infection that either progressed to CIN3+ or cleared (not recorded which). Sequencing input: blood buffy coat. The chain uses TRBV20-1 and TRBJ1-2, with 9 nucleotides matching TRBD1. The CDR3 is CSARGQGIYGYTF. The DNA read from the CDR3 is TGCAGTGCTAGGGGACAGGGCATCTATGGC.